These 28 T cell receptor beta chains were all obtained from the same sample, sequenced in a study of cytomegalovirus exposure and HLA in healthy donors. Amplification used 60 Vbeta primers and 13 Jbeta primers. This table comes from immunoSEQ multiplex PCR, and its TCRdb copy is limited to in-frame clones, with some not included. The repertoire holds fewer than 200,000 clones, with approximately 78% as singletons. The specimen was PBMCs. Every receptor here comes from a girl aged 2 to 10 in good health and CMV-seropositive.

The chain recombines TRBV4-1 with TRBJ2-7, with TRBD2 matching 7 bases. Germline V gene sequence: CDR1 MGHRA, CDR2 YSYEKL. The CDR3 length is 15 residues. The V and J ends lost 4 bases and 0 bases, in that order; junction bases with no gene match: 6. This CDR3 reads CASSPASGTSYEQYF. As DNA, the CDR3 is TGCGCCAGCAGCCCGGCTAGCGGAACCTCCTACGAGCAGTACTTC.

This clone was detected once. This sequence joins TRBV5-1 and TRBJ2-5; 7 bases are a match to TRBD1. The CDR3 totals 15 residues. Germline CDR1 SGHRS, CDR2 YFSETQ. V shed 7 bases, J shed 3 bases, and the junction held 12 bases outside the gene matches. CDR3 sequence (DNA): TGCGCCAGCGCCCCAGGGGGAGAACCAGAAGAGACCCAGTACTTC. Translation: CASAPGGEPEETQYF.

The chain links TRBV13 to TRBJ2-2; the D gene is possibly TRBD1 (5 bases). CDR3 length: 15 amino acids. Trimming removed 4 bases from V and 7 bases from J, with 16 bases in between. The V gene's germline CDR1 is PRHDT and CDR2 FYEKMQ (reference sequence). Here the CDR3 reads CASSSLWKGDGELFF. The DNA for the CDR3 is TGTGCCAGCAGCTCTTTGTGGAAAGGGGACGGGGAGCTGTTTTTT.

This chain joins TRBV2 and TRBJ2-7, with 10 bases that match TRBD2. This CDR3 spans 14 amino acids. The V segment lost 7 bases and the J segment 5 bases; nucleotides outside the gene matches: 8. Germline loops: CDR1 SNHLY, CDR2 FYNNEI. CDR3 protein: CASTGAGGPNEQYF. The CDR3 nucleotides read TGTGCCAGCACGGGAGCGGGAGGGCCGAACGAGCAGTACTTC.

The chain joins TRBV19 to TRBJ1-5; D gene ambiguous. The V end lost 8 bases, the J end lost 4 bases, and 12 bases lay between the germline ends. The V gene's germline CDR1 is LNHDA and CDR2 SQIVND (reference sequence). This CDR3 region has 13 residues. CDR3 sequence reads: CASALQDNQPQHF. CDR3 nucleotides: TGTGCCAGTGCATTACAAGATAATCAGCCCCAGCATTTT.

The chain uses TRBV5-1 and TRBJ1-2, with D perhaps matching TRBD1 (6 bases). The CDR3 spans 15 residues. Per the germline V gene, CDR1 is SGHRS and CDR2 is YFSETQ. The V end was cut by 5 bases, the J end by 4 bases, with 18 bases between. CDR3 nucleotides: TGCGCCAGCAGTGGGTCGAGGGGGGGCGGCTATGGCTACACCTTC. It encodes CASSGSRGGGYGYTF. The full variable domain, rest sourced from reference TRBV5-1 and TRBJ1-2, is KAGVTQTPRYLIKTRGQQVTLSCSPISGHRSVSWYQQTPGQGLQFLFEYFSETQRNKGNFPGRFSGRQFSNSRSEMNVSTLELGDSALYLCASSGSRGGGYGYTFGSGTRLTVV.

In DNA, the CDR3 is TGCGCCAGCAGTGAGGCTAGCCCCTTCACAGATACGCAGTATTTT. Translating it yields CASSEASPFTDTQYF. The rearrangement links TRBV10-1 to TRBJ2-3, with D tentatively TRBD2 (5 bases). The germline V gene has CDR1 WNHNN and CDR2 SYGVQD (reference sequence). V lost 2 bases and J lost 2, with 11 bases in between. The CDR3 loop spans 15 amino acids.

The chain links TRBV18 to TRBJ1-1; 8 nucleotides align to TRBD1. Germline V lookup: CDR1 KGHSH, CDR2 LQKENI. Trimming cost V 1 base and J 6 bases; bases outside gene matches: 10. The CDR3 consists of 16 residues. In DNA, the CDR3 is TGTGCCAGCTCACCACTCGGTCCAGGGGGCAGGTCTGAAGCTTTCTTT. This codes for CASSPLGPGGRSEAFF.

The rearrangement uses TRBV7-8 and TRBJ2-1; the D gene is possibly TRBD2 (5 bases). CDR3 length equals 13 residues. Trimming took 3 bases from V and 3 from J, leaving 6 bases between them. Germline-derived CDR1 and CDR2 are SGHVS and FQNEAQ. This CDR3 is CASSFDYYNEQFF. CDR3 bases: TGTGCCAGCAGCTTTGACTACTACAATGAGCAGTTCTTC.

This rearrangement joins TRBV7-9 to TRBJ2-1; 11 bases fit TRBD2. The germline CDR1 and CDR2 sequences are SEHNR and FQNEAQ (reference sequence). With V trimmed by 10 bases and J by 4 bases, 9 bases remained unmatched. The CDR3 runs 15 residues. The CDR3 bases are TGTGCCACCCCTATAGCGGGAGGGCCTTACAATGAGCAGTTCTTC. Translating gives CATPIAGGPYNEQFF.

The rearrangement joins TRBV28 to TRBJ2-7; the match to TRBD1 covers 9 bases. The CDR3 length is 14 residues. The V segment lost 5 bases and the J segment 4 bases; nucleotides outside the gene matches: 6. CDR1 and CDR2 (germline): MDHEN, SYDVKM. The CDR3 DNA is TGTGCCAGCAGTCCCGGGACAGGGTGGTACGAGCAGTACTTC. Translation gives CASSPGTGWYEQYF. Full variable domain (outside the CDR3, taken from reference TRBV28 and TRBJ2-7): DVKVTQSSRYLVKRTGEKVFLECVQDMDHENMFWYRQDPGLGLRLIYFSYDVKMKEKGDIPEGYSVSREKKERFSLILESASTNQTSMYLCASSPGTGWYEQYFGPGTRLTVT.

Note on this clone: One end of the junction varies from germline; a read error may be responsible. The rearrangement links TRBV7-7 to TRBJ2-5; 7 nucleotides line up with TRBD1. The V gene's germline CDR1 is SSHAT and CDR2 FNYEAQ (reference sequence). The CDR3 length is 13 residues. The CDR3 sequence: CASSSTGTETQYF. CDR3 sequence (DNA): TGTGCTAGCAGCTCGACAGGGACAGAGACCCAGTACTTC. Filled out from reference TRBV7-7 and TRBJ2-5, the complete variable domain reads GAGVSQSPRYKVTKRGQDVTLRCDPISSHATLYWYQQALGQGPEFLTYFNYEAQPDKSGLPSDRFSAERPEGSISTLTIQRTEQRDSAMYRCASSSTGTETQYFGPGTRLLVL.

The gene calls are TRBV7-3 and TRBJ2-4; the match to TRBD1 covers 9 bases. Germline CDR1 and CDR2: SGHTA and FQGTGA. The junction had 10 bases not matched to a gene; V was cut back by 6 bases and J by 7 bases. The CDR3 consists of 15 residues. CDR3 bases: TGTGCCAGCAGTCGCCGGACAGGGGAAAAGAACATTCAGTACTTC. Amino acid sequence: CASSRRTGEKNIQYF. Full variable domain (rest looked up from reference TRBV7-3 and TRBJ2-4): GAGVSQTPSNKVTEKGKYVELRCDPISGHTALYWYRQSLGQGPEFLIYFQGTGAADDSGLPNDRFFAVRPEGSVSTLKIQRTERGDSAVYLCASSRRTGEKNIQYFGAGTRLSVL.

The table lists this clone with a count of one. The V gene is TRBV4-1, the J gene TRBJ2-5, with D maybe TRBD2 (5 bases). Germline CDR1 MGHRA, CDR2 YSYEKL. The CDR3 sequence is 17 residues long. V was pared by 1 base and J by 1 base, with 16 bases between. CDR3 DNA: TGCGCCAGCAGCCAAGGGCGGGTGTCAAGGGCCCAAGAGACCCAGTACTTC. It is translated as CASSQGRVSRAQETQYF.

The CDR3 DNA reads TGTGCCTGGAGTAGGGACAGGACGGGGGGAAAACTGTTTTTT. Protein sequence: CAWSRDRTGGKLFF. The chain recombines TRBV30 with TRBJ1-4, with 8 bases that match TRBD1. J was trimmed by 10 bases and V by 2 bases; bases with no gene match: 9. The germline V gene has CDR1 GTSNPN and CDR2 SVGIG (reference sequence). This CDR3 contains 14 residues.

This chain links TRBV29-1 with TRBJ2-3, with D perhaps TRBD1 (5 bases). The CDR3 totals 13 residues. The V end was cut by 6 bases, the J end by 2 bases, with 12 bases between. Germline lookup yields CDR1 SQVTM and CDR2 ANQGSEA. CDR3 loop: CSVGPPFTDTQYF. The CDR3 bases are TGCAGCGTGGGGCCACCCTTCACAGATACGCAGTATTTT.

This sequence joins TRBV29-1 and TRBJ2-3, with TRBD2 matching over 9 bases. V shed 4 bases, J shed 4 bases, and the junction held 6 bases outside the gene matches. CDR1 is SQVTM and CDR2 is ANQGSEA in the germline V gene. The CDR3 has 14 residues. CDR3 amino acids: CSVANSGSSDTQYF. CDR3 nucleotides: TGCAGCGTTGCAAATAGCGGGAGTTCAGATACGCAGTATTTT.

The V gene is TRBV28, the J gene TRBJ2-7; TRBD1 aligns across 11 bases. This CDR3 has 15 amino acids. With V trimmed by 11 bases and J by 0 bases, 9 bases remained unmatched. Germline-derived CDR1 and CDR2 are MDHEN and SYDVKM. The CDR3 DNA follows: TGTGCCTCCAAAAAGGGACAGGGGGTCTCCTACGAGCAGTACTTC. Encoded protein: CASKKGQGVSYEQYF.

The chain has TRBV5-6 and TRBJ2-5; 9 bases map to TRBD2. This CDR3 is built from 15 residues. Germline V lookup: CDR1 SGHDT, CDR2 YYEEEE. The V gene end was trimmed by 6 bases and the J gene end by 4 bases; junction bases not matched to a gene: 10. The CDR3 DNA reads TGTGCCAGCATCAGGATAGCGGGAGAGTTAGAGACCCAGTACTTC. Translated: CASIRIAGELETQYF.

The chain recombines TRBV11-2 with TRBJ1-1, with D hard to call. CDR3 length: 13 amino acids. V lost 5 bases and J lost 6, with 13 bases in between. The germline CDR1 and CDR2 sequences are SGHAT and FQNNGV. This CDR3 is CASSPPRRAEAFF. The CDR3 DNA reads TGTGCCAGCAGCCCCCCCAGGCGAGCTGAAGCTTTCTTT.

The chain employs TRBV6-5 and TRBJ2-3, with 7 bases aligning to TRBD2. From germline, CDR1 is MNHEY and CDR2 SVGAGI. The CDR3 totals 15 residues. The V gene end was trimmed by 8 bases and the J gene end by 0 bases; junction bases not matched to a gene: 8. The CDR3 region is CASRGRGGSTDTQYF. CDR3 nucleotides: TGTGCCAGCCGGGGGAGGGGCGGGAGCACAGATACGCAGTATTTT.

The J gene is TRBJ1-3, the V gene TRBV5-1, with D tentatively TRBD1 (5 bases). The germline gives CDR1 SGHRS, CDR2 YFSETQ. The CDR3 consists of 14 residues. Deletions cut 3 bases from V and 4 bases from J, with 11 bases between. In nucleotides, the CDR3 is TGCGCCAGCAGCTGGGGGACTGCCGGAAACACCATATATTTT. It yields the protein CASSWGTAGNTIYF.

The V and J genes are TRBV4-1 and TRBJ2-7; D remains ambiguous. The germline V and J ends were trimmed by 0 bases and 2 bases, with 5 bases remaining between them. From germline, CDR1 is MGHRA and CDR2 YSYEKL. The CDR3 is made up of 13 amino acids. CDR3 DNA sequence: TGCGCCAGCAGCCAAGAGGGCCCCTACGAGCAGTACTTC. Its protein product is CASSQEGPYEQYF.

This rearrangement joins TRBV28 to TRBJ1-2, with TRBD1 as a possible D gene (6 bases). V lost 8 bases and J lost 8, with 18 bases in between. Germline V gene lookup returns CDR1 MDHEN and CDR2 SYDVKM. The CDR3 consists of 13 residues. CDR3 region: CASRNIRGKGYTF. The CDR3 DNA is TGTGCCAGCCGGAATATCAGGGGAAAGGGCTACACCTTC.

In the case of this clone: The sample holds other DNA sequences that translate to the same CDR3. The rearrangement links TRBV6-6 to TRBJ1-1; 9 nucleotides line up with TRBD1. CDR3 length: 15 residues. Germline CDR1 and CDR2: MNHNY and SVGAGI (reference sequence). V lost 0 bases to trimming and J lost 5 bases; unmatched junction nucleotides: 4. In nucleotides, the CDR3 is TGTGCCAGCAGTTACTCGGGACAGGGCGGTACTGAAGCTTTCTTT. Amino acid sequence: CASSYSGQGGTEAFF.

The V gene is TRBV28, the J gene TRBJ1-4; 8 bases align to TRBD1. In germline, CDR1 is MDHEN, CDR2 SYDVKM. J was trimmed by 10 bases and V by 9 bases; bases with no gene match: 7. The CDR3 is 12 residues long. The CDR3 loop is CASRTGLAKLFF. The CDR3 coding sequence is TGTGCCAGTAGGACAGGGCTCGCAAAACTGTTTTTT.

The J gene is TRBJ2-7, the V gene TRBV10-3; the D is unclear. The V gene lost 0 bases and the J gene lost 1 base, with 13 bases spanning the gap. The CDR3 runs 16 residues. Germline loops: CDR1 ENHRY, CDR2 SYGVKD. The chain's CDR3 is CAISESTKSRSYEQYF. CDR3 nucleotide sequence: TGTGCCATCAGTGAGTCGACGAAGTCCAGGTCCTACGAGCAGTACTTC.

CDR3 sequence: CAWSEGTERSTLEAFF. The DNA for the CDR3 is TGTGCCTGGAGTGAAGGGACAGAAAGGAGTACTTTGGAAGCTTTCTTT. V and J are TRBV30 and TRBJ1-1; 7 bases are shared with TRBD1. CDR1 is GTSNPN and CDR2 is SVGIG in the germline V gene (reference sequence). The CDR3 is 16 residues long. J gave up 8 bases and V 1 base, and 16 bases lay outside the gene matches. The full variable domain, rest sourced from reference TRBV30 and TRBJ1-1, is SQTIHQWPATLVQPVGSPLSLECTVEGTSNPNLYWYRQAAGRGLQLLFYSVGIGQISSEVPQNLSASRPQDRQFILSSKKLLLSDSGFYLCAWSEGTERSTLEAFFGQGTRLTVV.